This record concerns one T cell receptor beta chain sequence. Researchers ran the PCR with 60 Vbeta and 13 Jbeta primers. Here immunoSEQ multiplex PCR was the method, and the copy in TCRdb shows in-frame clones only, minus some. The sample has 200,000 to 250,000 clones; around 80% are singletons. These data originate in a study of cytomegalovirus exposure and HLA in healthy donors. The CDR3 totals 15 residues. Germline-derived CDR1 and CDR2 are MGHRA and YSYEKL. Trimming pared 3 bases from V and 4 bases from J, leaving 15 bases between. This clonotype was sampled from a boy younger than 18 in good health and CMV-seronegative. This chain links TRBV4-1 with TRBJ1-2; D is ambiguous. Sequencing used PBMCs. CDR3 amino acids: CASSHREKGVYGYTF. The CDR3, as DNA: TGCGCCAGCAGCCACCGAGAGAAGGGAGTCTATGGCTACACCTTC.